These 19 T cell receptor beta chains came from one sample sequenced in a study of T cells in Graves' hyperthyroidism and ophthalmopathy. Researchers took RNA transcripts and amplified the TCR beta CDR3 regions from them. Initially, a first-round RT-PCR of the TCR CDR3 employed the HTBI primer set. TCRdb itself ran the multiplex PCR reads through MiXCR, one entry per CDR3 protein. This table has 380,000 or so distinct CDR3 sequences, about a fifth appearing once. Sample: blood. The receptor source for this set is a woman under 30 with Graves' hyperthyroidism.

Many counts were recorded for this clonotype. The chain recombines TRBV12-3 or TRBV12-4 with TRBJ2-3; the D is unclear. This CDR3 region has 15 residues. V lost 4 bases and J 1 base, leaving 12 bases between the germline ends. CDR3 DNA sequence: TGTGCCAGCAGTTCGGCCCCATTCCGCACAGATACGCAGTATTTT. Protein sequence: CASSSAPFRTDTQYF.

This clonotype was seen at least ten times. The V and J genes are TRBV6-1 and TRBJ2-5, with D hard to call. The V end was cut by 2 bases, the J end by 3 bases, with 4 bases between. The CDR3 covers 12 residues. Germline CDR1 is MNHNS and CDR2 is SASEGT. The CDR3 DNA is TGTGCCAGCAGTGAATTAGAAGAGACCCAGTACTTC. Residues: CASSELEETQYF.

This clonotype was detected ten times or more. This chain joins TRBV29-1 and TRBJ1-2, with 7 bases that match TRBD1. This CDR3 is built from 12 residues. Germline V gives CDR1 SQVTM, CDR2 ANQGSEA. With V trimmed by 3 bases and J by 10 bases, 8 bases remained unmatched. CDR3 sequence (DNA): TGCAGCGTTGACAAGCCAGGGGGGGACTACACCTTC. Translation gives CSVDKPGGDYTF.

The sample holds a few counts of this clonotype. The rearrangement links TRBV3-1 to TRBJ2-7; D unresolved. Germline CDR1 LGHDT, CDR2 YNNKEL (reference sequence). Between the trimmed V and J ends, which lost 4 bases and 3 bases, there was a span of 13 bases. The CDR3 totals 14 residues. The CDR3 spells CASSPKRPDYEQYF. CDR3 coding DNA: TGTGCCAGCAGCCCTAAACGTCCCGACTACGAGCAGTACTTC.

This clonotype has a handful of counts. The chain recombines TRBV6-1 with TRBJ1-1, with D unclear. The CDR3 loop spans 10 amino acids. Germline V gene sequence: CDR1 MNHNS, CDR2 SASEGT. The V gene lost 7 bases and the J gene lost 9 bases, with 9 bases spanning the gap. The CDR3 coding sequence is TGTGCCAGCATGACCGTTCAAGCTTTCTTT. It yields the protein CASMTVQAFF.

This clonotype came up many times. The chain couples TRBV19 to TRBJ1-5; TRBD1 matches 9 bases. With V trimmed by 5 bases and J by 1 base, 6 bases remained unmatched. The CDR3 sequence is 16 residues long. Germline CDR1 is LNHDA and CDR2 is SQIVND (reference sequence). CDR3 protein: CASSFDRGSSNQPQHF. The DNA of the CDR3 is TGTGCCAGTAGTTTCGACAGGGGGTCGAGCAATCAGCCCCAGCATTTT.

In this sample, this clonotype turned up many times. The chain's CDR3 is CARLDRDSNQPQHF. The CDR3 DNA sequence: TGTGCCAGGCTAGACAGGGATAGCAATCAGCCCCAGCATTTT. The rearrangement joins TRBV9 to TRBJ1-5, with TRBD1 matching over 7 bases. V trimming: 8 bases; J trimming: 0 bases; junction bases outside the gene matches: 5. Germline V lookup: CDR1 SGDLS, CDR2 YYNGEE. The CDR3 covers 14 residues.

This clonotype has ten or more counts. The chain is built from TRBV7-3 and TRBJ1-3; the D gene is possibly TRBD1 (5 bases). Trimming took 0 bases from V and 2 from J, leaving 11 bases between them. The CDR3 runs 16 residues. Germline V gene sequence: CDR1 SGHTA, CDR2 FQGTGA. In DNA, the CDR3 is TGTGCCAGCAGCTTAACGGGGACCGGAGCTGGAAACACCATATATTTT. Translation gives CASSLTGTGAGNTIYF.

This clonotype was detected ten times or more. In DNA form, the CDR3 reads TGTGCCAGCAGTTACTCGCAGGGAACTGAAGCTTTCTTT. The encoded protein is CASSYSQGTEAFF. J is TRBJ1-1 and V is TRBV6-5, with TRBD1 as a possible D gene (5 bases). The V gene's germline CDR1 is MNHEY and CDR2 SVGAGI. The CDR3 is 13 amino acids. The V end lost 0 bases, the J end lost 5 bases, and 7 bases lay between the germline ends.

This clonotype occurred many times. The chain joins TRBV6-4 to TRBJ2-2; D tentatively reads TRBD1 or TRBD2 (5 bases each). Deletions cut 4 bases from V and 5 bases from J, with 14 bases between. CDR3 length equals 15 residues. Germline V gene data show CDR1 as MRHNA and CDR2 as SNTAGT. As DNA, the CDR3 is TGTGCCAGCAGTGCCGGGGCAGGGAGAACCGGGGAGCTGTTTTTT. Residues: CASSAGAGRTGELFF.

V and J are TRBV20-1 and TRBJ1-1, with 8 bases that match TRBD1. The CDR3 totals 15 residues. CDR1 DFQATT and CDR2 SNEGSKA come from the germline V gene (reference sequence). V lost 0 bases and J lost 4; bases outside the gene matches: 7. The CDR3 region has the DNA TGCAGTGCTAGAGATACGGGCACAGGGGGCACTGAAGCTTTCTTT. Translated, it gives CSARDTGTGGTEAFF.

This clonotype occurred many times. The CDR3 region is CASMRENSNQPQHF. The DNA of the CDR3 is TGTGCCAGCATGAGGGAGAATAGCAATCAGCCCCAGCATTTT. The chain recombines TRBV2 with TRBJ1-5; no reliable D call. The CDR3 totals 14 residues. Germline values: CDR1 SNHLY, CDR2 FYNNEI. V was shortened by 7 bases and J by 0 bases, with 10 bases between the two germline ends.

The gene calls are TRBV12-3 or TRBV12-4 and TRBJ2-7, with TRBD1 identical over 7 bases. V was clipped by 6 bases and J by 6 bases; unmatched bases: 11. CDR3 length equals 14 residues. Written as DNA, the CDR3 is TGTGCCAGCAGGTTCGACAGGGCTTCTGGCGAGCAGTACTTC. Amino acids: CASRFDRASGEQYF.

The chain employs TRBV19 and TRBJ2-5; 7 bases are a match to TRBD1. The CDR3 spans 13 residues. The germline CDR1 and CDR2 sequences are LNHDA and SQIVND (reference sequence). The V gene end was trimmed by 1 base and the J gene end by 5 bases; junction bases not matched to a gene: 1. CDR3 protein: CASSIARGETQYF. The CDR3 coding sequence is TGTGCCAGTAGTATAGCCAGGGGGGAGACCCAGTACTTC.

This clonotype has ten or more counts. The V and J genes are TRBV10-2 and TRBJ2-4, with D perhaps TRBD1 or TRBD2 (5 bases each). This CDR3 is built from 14 residues. Germline CDR1 reads WSHSY; CDR2 reads SAAADI. The ends were cut back, 7 bases at V and 7 bases at J, with 17 bases in the middle. CDR3 sequence: CASMGDRAWNIQYF. CDR3 nucleotide sequence: TGCGCCAGCATGGGGGATCGGGCCTGGAACATTCAGTACTTC.

This clonotype occurred many times. This chain links TRBV30 with TRBJ2-7; the D is unclear. Deletions cut 8 bases from V and 0 bases from J, with 14 bases between. The length of the CDR3 is 13 residues. Germline CDR1 GTSNPN, CDR2 SVGIG (reference sequence). The CDR3 nucleotides read TGTGCCAGTGAAGCAGAGGACTCCTACGAGCAGTACTTC. Translating gives CASEAEDSYEQYF. The complete variable domain, with remaining parts taken from reference TRBV30 and TRBJ2-7, reads SQTIHQWPATLVQPVGSPLSLECTVEGTSNPNLYWYRQAAGRGLQLLFYSVGIGQISSEVPQNLSASRPQDRQFILSSKKLLLSDSGFYLCASEAEDSYEQYFGPGTRLTVT.

This clonotype was seen ten or more times. The chain links TRBV11-1 to TRBJ2-7; TRBD1 or TRBD2 may be the D gene (6 bases each). Germline CDR1 is SGHAT and CDR2 is FQDESV (reference sequence). There are 15 residues in the CDR3. The V and J ends lost 5 bases and 5 bases respectively, with 19 bases between them. CDR3 in amino acids: CASSRGLVRGNEQYF. The CDR3 DNA is TGTGCCAGCAGCCGGGGGCTTGTTCGAGGGAACGAGCAGTACTTC.

This clonotype was detected ten times or more. The chain carries TRBV20-1 and TRBJ2-5; no definite D call. Looked up from germline, CDR1 is DFQATT and CDR2 is SNEGSKA (reference sequence). The V end lost 1 base, the J end lost 4 bases, and 7 bases lay between the germline ends. The CDR3 has 12 amino acids. In nucleotides, the CDR3 is TGCAGTGCTAGAGCCCCCCGAGAGACCCAGTACTTC. Translated: CSARAPRETQYF.

This clonotype has ten or more counts. The chain is built from TRBV28 and TRBJ1-2; D gene ambiguous. V dropped 8 bases and J dropped 1 base, with 14 bases sitting between them. CDR3 length: 14 amino acids. The germline CDR1 and CDR2 sequences are MDHEN and SYDVKM. The CDR3 region has the DNA TGTGCCAGCTTCTCGGGGAAGGGTAACTATGGCTACACCTTC. It encodes CASFSGKGNYGYTF.